This T cell receptor (beta chain) is from a study of cytomegalovirus exposure and HLA in healthy donors. The PCR had 60 Vbeta and 13 Jbeta primers. Method: immunoSEQ multiplex PCR; TCRdb's copy keeps in-frame clones and lacks some. This sample carries 170,000 or so clones, 80% to 90% of them seen once, and the ten largest clones take 1.5% to 2%. Trimming removed 0 bases at V and 4 bases at J, with 7 bases between. Germline-derived CDR1 and CDR2 are SGHNT and YYREEE (reference sequence). The CDR3 runs 13 residues. Of note for this clone: Its antigen is undetermined.

General study findings and limits: A prior analysis recorded that most TCR beta V segments were productive about 90% or about 30% of the time. For cytomegalovirus status, the classifier reportedly gave diagnoses with high specificity and sensitivity.

Donors were nominally healthy when sampled, though unrecorded immune exposures were likely. The chain couples TRBV5-4 to TRBJ2-5; D unresolved. This sequence was found in a young woman in good health and CMV-seronegative. The material sequenced was PBMCs. The CDR3 spells CASSLEGGETQYF. The CDR3 coding sequence is TGTGCCAGCAGCTTGGAAGGCGGAGAGACCCAGTACTTC.